A single sample gave rise to the 11 T cell receptor beta chains below, sequenced in a study of T cell changes during pregnancy in multiple sclerosis. Produced via immunoSEQ multiplex PCR; TCRdb's table is partial and in-frame only. The sample records approximately 85,000 clones, approximately 90% being singletons. The sequenced sample was peripheral blood, obtained in the first trimester of pregnancy. The origin of the receptors is a female donor with multiple sclerosis, enrolled in a pregnancy study.

The chain recombines TRBV6-1 with TRBJ1-1, with D unresolved. Germline V CDR1 and CDR2: MNHNS, SASEGT. CDR3 length: 12 amino acids. Here the CDR3 DNA reads TGTGGAACTAGGAGACAGAACACTGAAGCTTTCTTT. Amino acid sequence: CGTRRQNTEAFF.

This clone was observed a single time. This sequence joins TRBV25-1 and TRBJ2-7; D possibly corresponds to TRBD1 (6 bases). Trimming stripped 5 bases from V and 7 bases from J, with 9 bases between. The CDR3 runs to 11 residues. Germline CDR1 and CDR2: MGHDK and SYGVNS. CDR3 in DNA: TGTGCCAGCAGTTTAGGGGGAGAGCAGTACTTC. Translated, it gives CASSLGGEQYF.

V and J are TRBV5-1 and TRBJ2-7; TRBD1 matches 9 bases. This CDR3 region has 14 residues. Unmatched junction bases numbered 6, after V lost 2 bases and J lost 6 bases. Germline-derived CDR1 and CDR2 are SGHRS and YFSETQ. CDR3 nucleotide sequence: TGCGCCAGCAGCTTACCGGGACAGGGTGCCGAGCAGTACTTC. Its translation: CASSLPGQGAEQYF.

This chain uses TRBV7-3 with TRBJ1-1; D not resolved. The CDR3 length is 14 residues. The germline V and J ends were trimmed by 4 bases and 5 bases, with 14 bases remaining between them. Germline V CDR1 and CDR2: SGHTA, FQGTGA. CDR3 in amino acids: CASSWTGVGTEAFF. CDR3 coding DNA: TGTGCCAGCAGCTGGACCGGGGTCGGGACTGAAGCTTTCTTT. Full variable domain (rest looked up from reference TRBV7-3 and TRBJ1-1): GAGVSQTPSNKVTEKGKYVELRCDPISGHTALYWYRQSLGQGPEFLIYFQGTGAADDSGLPNDRFFAVRPEGSVSTLKIQRTERGDSAVYLCASSWTGVGTEAFFGQGTRLTVV.

This clone appeared once. The rearrangement links TRBV5-5 to TRBJ2-7, with D tentatively TRBD1 (6 bases). V lost 0 bases to trimming and J lost 3 bases, with 16 bases between them. CDR3 length equals 16 residues. From germline, CDR1 is SGHKS and CDR2 YYEKEE (reference sequence). The DNA for the CDR3 is TGTGCCAGCAGCTTGGGTGCCAGGGGAAAAATCTACGAGCAGTACTTC. Translating gives CASSLGARGKIYEQYF.

The V gene is TRBV7-9, the J gene TRBJ2-6; TRBD1 aligns across 9 bases. V lost 7 bases, J lost 0 bases, and 10 bases stayed unmatched. Germline CDR1 and CDR2: SEHNR and FQNEAQ (reference sequence). The CDR3 totals 18 residues. The CDR3 coding sequence is TGTGCCAGCACCCCCGGGACAGGGTCCAACTCTGGGGCCAACGTCCTGACTTTC. Its translation: CASTPGTGSNSGANVLTF.

The chain carries TRBV5-1 and TRBJ1-2, with D unclear. Trimming left V 0 bases short and J 8 bases short, with 11 bases between. The CDR3 is made up of 13 amino acids. From germline, CDR1 is SGHRS and CDR2 YFSETQ. This CDR3 reads CASSLAGDWGYTF. CDR3 DNA sequence: TGCGCCAGCAGCTTGGCCGGGGATTGGGGCTACACCTTC. The entire variable domain, with the rest obtained from reference TRBV5-1 and TRBJ1-2, is as follows: KAGVTQTPRYLIKTRGQQVTLSCSPISGHRSVSWYQQTPGQGLQFLFEYFSETQRNKGNFPGRFSGRQFSNSRSEMNVSTLELGDSALYLCASSLAGDWGYTFGSGTRLTVV.

The chain combines TRBV30 with TRBJ1-2, with D possibly matching TRBD1 (6 bases). The CDR3 is made up of 15 amino acids. Trimming removed 3 bases from V and 8 bases from J, with 22 bases in between. Germline V CDR1 and CDR2: GTSNPN, SVGIG (reference sequence). The CDR3 bases are TGTGCCTGGAGCTCTACAGGGAGATTCCGGTCCGGCTACACCTTC. The encoded protein is CAWSSTGRFRSGYTF.

V is TRBV5-1 and J is TRBJ2-3; no definite D call. The CDR3 runs 15 residues. The V end lost 1 base, the J end lost 4 bases, and 13 bases lay between the germline ends. The germline V gene has CDR1 SGHRS and CDR2 YFSETQ. The CDR3 nucleotides are TGCGCCAGCAGCTTGCGAAGCGACGGATCAGATACGCAGTATTTT. Residues: CASSLRSDGSDTQYF.

V is TRBV9 and J is TRBJ1-6; D is ambiguous. V gave up 2 bases and J gave up 9 bases, with 12 bases separating them. This CDR3 is 14 amino acids long. CDR1 SGDLS and CDR2 YYNGEE come from the germline V gene. Written as DNA, the CDR3 is TGTGCCAGCAGCGTGGGAGAACGGGGTTCACCCCTCCACTTT. Encoded protein: CASSVGERGSPLHF.

V usage is TRBV7-3 and J usage is TRBJ2-7, with a possible D match to TRBD1 (6 bases). Germline loops: CDR1 SGHTA, CDR2 FQGTGA. CDR3 length equals 13 residues. V was clipped by 2 bases and J by 9 bases, with 14 bases between them. CDR3 nucleotides: TGTGCCAGCAGCTTAGGGGCAGGGGACGGGCAGTACTTC. It yields the protein CASSLGAGDGQYF. The full variable domain, with the rest looked up from reference TRBV7-3 and TRBJ2-7, is GAGVSQTPSNKVTEKGKYVELRCDPISGHTALYWYRQSLGQGPEFLIYFQGTGAADDSGLPNDRFFAVRPEGSVSTLKIQRTERGDSAVYLCASSLGAGDGQYFGPGTRLTVT.